These 7 T cell receptor beta chains came from one sample sequenced in a study of T cell responses to AZD1222 COVID-19 vaccine. TCRdb's table, derived via immunoSEQ multiplex PCR, lists solely in-frame clones and lacks some. This table holds roughly 71,000 clones, 85% found once. The sequenced sample was peripheral blood, obtained on day 0 of AZD1222 vaccination. All receptors come from an adult in good health.

This chain joins TRBV27 and TRBJ1-3; 8 bases are shared with TRBD1. The V and J ends lost 6 bases and 3 bases, in that order; junction bases with no gene match: 4. Germline V gene data show CDR1 as MNHEY and CDR2 as SMNVEV (reference sequence). CDR3 length: 14 residues. The CDR3 spells CASSDRGYGNTIYF. CDR3 sequence (DNA): TGTGCCAGCAGCGACAGGGGTTATGGAAACACCATATATTTT.

The V call is TRBV9, the J call TRBJ1-2; 9 bases fit TRBD1. Germline-derived CDR1 and CDR2 are SGDLS and YYNGEE. The CDR3 has 15 amino acids. The V segment lost 0 bases and the J segment 4 bases; nucleotides outside the gene matches: 4. The CDR3, as DNA: TGTGCCAGCAGCGTAGACGGGACAGGGTTCTATGGCTACACCTTC. Protein product: CASSVDGTGFYGYTF.

This chain joins TRBV14 and TRBJ2-1; perhaps D is TRBD1 or TRBD2 (5 bases each). Germline lookup yields CDR1 SGHDN and CDR2 FVKESK. This CDR3 spans 15 amino acids. Deletions cut 0 bases from V and 9 bases from J, with 15 bases between. The CDR3 region has the DNA TGTGCCAGCAGCCAAGATGAGGGTTGGGGCAGTGAGCAGTTCTTC. It translates to CASSQDEGWGSEQFF.

The gene calls are TRBV19 and TRBJ2-7, with D unclear. The CDR3 covers 14 residues. In germline, CDR1 is LNHDA, CDR2 SQIVND (reference sequence). The V and J ends lost 10 bases and 1 base respectively, with 17 bases between them. The CDR3 DNA is TGTGCCACTTCCCGGGTCCCCGGATCCTACGAGCAGTACTTC. Translating it yields CATSRVPGSYEQYF. The whole variable domain, remainder taken from reference TRBV19 and TRBJ2-7, is DGGITQSPKYLFRKEGQNVTLSCEQNLNHDAMYWYRQDPGQGLRLIYYSQIVNDFQKGDIAEGYSVSREKKESFPLTVTSAQKNPTAFYLCATSRVPGSYEQYFGPGTRLTVT.

The chain carries TRBV5-8 and TRBJ1-5; TRBD1 matches 7 bases. The CDR3 runs to 15 residues. Trimming at V came to 0 bases and at J to 1 base, leaving 1 base not matched to a gene. From germline, CDR1 is SGHTS and CDR2 YDEGEE. This CDR3 reads CASSLGRGSNQPQHF. CDR3 nucleotide sequence: TGTGCCAGCAGCTTGGGCAGGGGGAGCAATCAGCCCCAGCATTTT. The full variable domain, completed using reference TRBV5-8 and TRBJ1-5, is EAGVTQSPTHLIKTRGQQATLRCSPISGHTSVYWYQQALGLGLQFLLWYDEGEERNRGNFPPRFSGRQFPNYSSELNVNALELEDSALYLCASSLGRGSNQPQHFGDGTRLSIL.

V is TRBV10-1 and J is TRBJ1-3, with 9 bases fitting TRBD1. With 3 bases clipped from V and 2 bases from J, the junction kept 5 bases outside the gene matches. Germline-derived CDR1 and CDR2 are WNHNN and SYGVQD (reference sequence). This CDR3 is 16 amino acids long. The CDR3 spells CASSETGTGTGNTIYF. DNA for the CDR3: TGCGCCAGCAGTGAAACCGGGACAGGGACTGGAAACACCATATATTTT.

The chain couples TRBV7-9 to TRBJ1-2, with D possibly being TRBD1 (6 bases). V lost 1 base to trimming and J lost 3 bases, with 9 bases between them. This CDR3 has 14 residues. Germline V gene data show CDR1 as SEHNR and CDR2 as FQNEAQ (reference sequence). CDR3 protein: CASSLDRTDYGYTF. In DNA form, the CDR3 reads TGTGCCAGCAGCTTAGATAGGACAGACTATGGCTACACCTTC.